The rows below give T cell receptor beta chains drawn from one sample of a study of cytomegalovirus exposure and HLA in healthy donors. Clones were read by immunoSEQ multiplex PCR, and TCRdb kept only the in-frame ones, dropping some. The repertoire has around 200,000 clones, around 75% of them found once; the top ten carry less than 4%. Sequences were obtained from PBMCs. The source is a young woman in good health and CMV-seropositive. Both conserved end residues are part of each CDR3. Expanded clones are given a class, and other clones once, few, many or no size at all.

- | TRBV7-9 | CASSLAVPGRYTGELFF
- | TRBV9 | CASSTRTAVQETQYF
- | TRBV7-6 | CASSTGENQPQHF
- | TRBV7-9 | CASSIDGTGGNTEAFF
- | TRBV7-4 | CASPPSGELFF
- | TRBV28 | CASSSPAATDYEQYF
once | TRBV6-6 | CASRGLEQYF
- | TRBV5-6 | CASSLSTGQETQYF
few | TRBV18 | CASFKGTGVEAFF
- | TRBV2 | CASSDQGEKLYEQYF
- | TRBV6-5 | CASSYPGGEEQYF
- | TRBV6-1 | CASSERRTGLGANVLTF
few | TRBV10-1 | CASSDRARAGTEAFF
- | TRBV2 | CASSVSGRAYNEQFF
few | TRBV18 | CASSPRGATNEKLFF
- | TRBV6-4 | CASSAGSTDTQYF
once | TRBV27 | CASSSQGDSPLHF
- | TRBV29-1 | CSVDKALGYNEQFF
- | TRBV6-5 | CASSFLGDYEQYF
- | TRBV6-1 | CASSARFSGGETEAFF
- | TRBV6-5 | CASSFLTANYGYTF
- | TRBV7-9 | CASSSPPDTRSYEQYF
- | TRBV27 | CASTRGGRTDTQYF
- | TRBV5-6 | CASSRTGNPSSYNSPLHF
few | TRBV7-9 | CASSSFSGTGTSGNTIYF
few | TRBV5-4 | CASSPGQGRAGQYF
- | TRBV29-1 | CSGGGTEAFF
- | TRBV19 | CASRAGANTEAFF
once | TRBV28 | CASSAEASGYNEQFF
- | TRBV29-1 | CSVVPRGTDTQYF
- | TRBV28 | CVLNEQFF
- | TRBV11-2 | CASSLDPADSYEQYF
- | TRBV5-1 | CASRGSPANEQFF
- | TRBV5-1 | CASSQTGGLTEAFF
few | TRBV19 | CASSLTPGDPEAFF
- | TRBV11-1 | CASSLVVDREAFF
- | TRBV28 | CASSSPRVGNTGELFF
- | TRBV28 | CASSFSWGPYEQYF
- | TRBV5-1 | CASSRGGTGESYEQYF
- | TRBV15 | CATSRDPAAAETQYF
- | TRBV6-5 | CASSYNREGGNVLTF
- | TRBV7-2 | CASRSFMNTEAFF
- | TRBV27 | CASRGLAGPNTGELFF
- | TRBV7-6 | CASSPVHANYGYTF
- | TRBV29-1 | CSYQTSVTSTDTQYF
few | TRBV5-4 | CASSGFSDRDGSTEAFF
- | TRBV27 | CASSSETGAYNSPLHF
- | TRBV5-4 | CASSLTRLAGELNEQFF
- | TRBV28 | CASSLITSGSHNEQFF
- | TRBV5-1 | CASSLGDKFNQPQHF
few | TRBV7-9 | CASSVTGGRINEQFF
- | TRBV28 | CASSHRGRGLLSYEQYF
- | TRBV11-2 | CASLRAGRGLSYEQYF
- | TRBV27 | CASSLRVTYERYF
- | TRBV21-1 | CASSKDGGLSGNTIYF
once | TRBV4-1 | CASSQGQRQPKAFF
- | TRBV7-9 | CASSLDSGTNTEAFF
- | TRBV5-8 | CASLLNRALRDEQYF
- | TRBV19 | CASTIDSHTGELFF
- | TRBV25-1 | CASSEQGQETQYF